Presented here are 13 T cell receptor beta chains from one specimen sequenced in a study of T cell responses to AZD1222 COVID-19 vaccine. TCRdb keeps only in-frame clones here, not all; method: immunoSEQ multiplex PCR. The sample records over 150,000 clones, about nine tenths being singletons. The specimen was peripheral blood, collected on day 0 of AZD1222 vaccination. The source is an adult in good health.

The CDR3 bases are TGTGCCAGTAGTCGGGCAGGGGTGGACGAGCAGTACTTC. This translates into CASSRAGVDEQYF. The chain carries TRBV19 and TRBJ2-7; tentatively, D is TRBD1 (6 bases). The germline V and J ends were trimmed by 5 bases and 5 bases, with 13 bases remaining between them. This CDR3 has 13 amino acids. Germline V gene sequence: CDR1 LNHDA, CDR2 SQIVND (reference sequence). The full variable domain, with the rest looked up from reference TRBV19 and TRBJ2-7, is DGGITQSPKYLFRKEGQNVTLSCEQNLNHDAMYWYRQDPGQGLRLIYYSQIVNDFQKGDIAEGYSVSREKKESFPLTVTSAQKNPTAFYLCASSRAGVDEQYFGPGTRLTVT.

The chain combines TRBV7-9 with TRBJ2-5; no firm D call. CDR1 is SEHNR, CDR2 FQNEAQ, per germline (reference sequence). The V and J ends lost 5 bases and 2 bases respectively, with 9 bases between them. CDR3 length: 13 residues. CDR3 residues: CASSQDGQETQYF. CDR3 DNA: TGTGCCAGCAGCCAAGACGGACAAGAGACCCAGTACTTC.

The rearrangement uses TRBV5-1 and TRBJ1-2; the match to TRBD1 covers 7 bases. V trimming: 3 bases; J trimming: 8 bases; junction bases outside the gene matches: 4. There are 12 residues in the CDR3. Per germline, CDR1 SGHRS and CDR2 YFSETQ. The DNA of the CDR3 is TGCGCCAGCAGCTGGAGACAGGGAGGCTACACCTTC. Translating it yields CASSWRQGGYTF.

This sequence joins TRBV4-3 and TRBJ1-1, with 7 bases matching TRBD1. Germline V gives CDR1 LGHNA, CDR2 YSLEER. V was pared by 6 bases and J by 5 bases, with 6 bases of the junction left unmatched. The CDR3 runs 13 residues. The CDR3 bases are TGCGCCAGCAGTTACGACAGGGCGACTGAAGCTTTCTTT. Translating gives CASSYDRATEAFF.

The chain joins TRBV4-2 to TRBJ2-3; D is perhaps TRBD2 (7 bases). V was cut by 4 bases and J by 10 bases, with 15 bases left in between. The CDR3 spans 13 residues. Germline lookup yields CDR1 LGHNA and CDR2 YNFKEQ. The chain's CDR3 is CASSPEGGASQYF. In nucleotides, the CDR3 is TGTGCCAGCAGCCCCGAGGGGGGGGCCTCGCAGTATTTT.

The chain links TRBV5-4 to TRBJ2-1; TRBD2 matches 9 bases. The germline V gene has CDR1 SGHNT and CDR2 YYREEE (reference sequence). This CDR3 spans 16 amino acids. The CDR3 DNA is TGTGCGGCGGGAGGGTCCTCGCTGGGCTCCTACAATGAGCAGTTCTTC. It is translated as CAAGGSSLGSYNEQFF.

The CDR3 spells CASSLEQGVSQPQHF. CDR3 coding DNA: TGTGCCAGCAGCTTAGAACAGGGAGTGAGTCAGCCCCAGCATTTT. The rearrangement uses TRBV7-8 and TRBJ1-5, with D possibly TRBD1 on 6 matching bases. Germline V CDR1 and CDR2: SGHVS, FQNEAQ. There are 15 residues in the CDR3. V lost 1 base and J 6 bases, leaving 13 bases between the germline ends.

The chain couples TRBV28 to TRBJ1-4, with 10 nucleotides matching TRBD1. J was trimmed by 7 bases and V by 2 bases; bases with no gene match: 7. The CDR3 spans 16 residues. Germline-derived CDR1 and CDR2 are MDHEN and SYDVKM. The CDR3 DNA sequence: TGTGCCAGCAGTTTACCCTGGACAGGGGGGGGTGAAAAACTGTTTTTT. Its protein product is CASSLPWTGGGEKLFF.

The CDR3 DNA follows: TGTGCCAGCAGTGAGCAAGACGCTGGGGCCAACGTCCTGACTTTC. Amino acid sequence: CASSEQDAGANVLTF. The chain links TRBV9 to TRBJ2-6; D remains ambiguous. Per germline, CDR1 SGDLS and CDR2 YYNGEE. The V end was cut by 5 bases, the J end by 2 bases, with 11 bases between. This CDR3 is 15 amino acids long.

V usage is TRBV6-5 and J usage is TRBJ2-3; no clear D. Trimming stripped 7 bases from V and 2 bases from J, with 16 bases between. The CDR3 length is 15 residues. Germline assignment: CDR1 MNHEY and CDR2 SVGAGI. CDR3 DNA: TGTGCCAGCAAGGCCCCCCACAGCCCCACAGATACGCAGTATTTT. It specifies CASKAPHSPTDTQYF.

This clone has a single count. The chain is built from TRBV18 and TRBJ2-1, with TRBD2 matching over 14 bases. CDR3 length: 16 amino acids. Losses at the gene ends were 6 bases for V and 10 bases for J; bases not matched to a gene: 11. The germline gives CDR1 KGHSH, CDR2 LQKENI. The CDR3: CASSPIPGTSGGEQFF. CDR3 sequence (DNA): TGTGCCAGCTCGCCTATCCCCGGGACTAGCGGGGGAGAGCAGTTCTTC.

The genes are TRBV7-2 and TRBJ1-2, with D possibly matching TRBD1 (6 bases). CDR1 is SGHTA, CDR2 FQGNSA, per germline. The CDR3 sequence is 15 residues long. V lost 5 bases and J lost 2, with 15 bases in between. The CDR3 reads CASSPRSTGNYGYTF. The CDR3 DNA sequence: TGTGCCAGCAGCCCCCGATCGACAGGAAACTATGGCTACACCTTC.

The genes are TRBV19 and TRBJ1-5, with 8 bases lining up with TRBD1. The CDR3 spans 16 residues. Germline values: CDR1 LNHDA, CDR2 SQIVND (reference sequence). Unmatched junction bases numbered 14, after V lost 6 bases and J lost 7 bases. The CDR3 protein is CASRADRARGKQPQHF. In nucleotides, the CDR3 is TGTGCCAGTAGGGCGGACAGGGCAAGGGGAAAACAGCCCCAGCATTTT. Complete variable domain (other parts from reference TRBV19 and TRBJ1-5): DGGITQSPKYLFRKEGQNVTLSCEQNLNHDAMYWYRQDPGQGLRLIYYSQIVNDFQKGDIAEGYSVSREKKESFPLTVTSAQKNPTAFYLCASRADRARGKQPQHFGDGTRLSIL.